Presented here are 5 T cell receptor beta chains from one specimen sequenced in a study of chemoradiotherapy in HPV16-positive cancers. This table comes from immunoSEQ multiplex PCR, and its TCRdb copy is limited to in-frame clones, with some not included. In the table there are about 15,000 clones, approximately 86% of which are singletons. The specimen comprised blood, sampled from a patient who underwent chemoradiotherapy. The source of these receptors is a human donor with HPV-associated anogenital cancer.

CDR3 sequence (DNA): TGTGCCAGCAGTGGCCTAGTATTCTACGAGCAGTACTTC. It codes for CASSGLVFYEQYF. The rearrangement links TRBV2 to TRBJ2-5, with D unclear. Near its end, the DNA agrees better with TRBJ2-7, so the J call may be wrong. CDR3 length equals 13 residues. Germline V gene lookup returns CDR1 SNHLY and CDR2 FYNNEI.

In DNA, the CDR3 is TGTGCCATCAGCCCATTTGGGGTCAATGAGCAGTTCTTC. As protein: CAISPFGVNEQFF. This rearrangement joins TRBV10-3 to TRBJ2-1; no clear D. Germline V gives CDR1 ENHRY, CDR2 SYGVKD. V lost 6 bases and J lost 6, with 12 bases in between. The CDR3 loop spans 13 amino acids.

The chain links TRBV5-1 to TRBJ1-5; the D is unclear. Germline-derived CDR1 and CDR2 are SGHRS and YFSETQ. Trimming removed 4 bases from V and 0 bases from J, with 8 bases in between. The length of the CDR3 is 14 residues. This CDR3 reads CASSLDPSNQPQHF. The CDR3 coding sequence is TGCGCCAGCAGCCTCGACCCTAGCAATCAGCCCCAGCATTTT.

V gene TRBV29-1 combines with J gene TRBJ2-7; 8 nucleotides align to TRBD2. The CDR3 consists of 18 residues. Trimming at V came to 0 bases and at J to 2 bases, leaving 15 bases not matched to a gene. Germline V gene data show CDR1 as SQVTM and CDR2 as ANQGSEA. In DNA form, the CDR3 reads TGCAGCGTTGAAGATCTGGGCCAGACCGGGACTAGTCCCTACGAGCAGTACTTC. Its protein is CSVEDLGQTGTSPYEQYF.

The chain joins TRBV5-4 to TRBJ1-6, with D perhaps TRBD1 (5 bases). Germline V gene data show CDR1 as SGHNT and CDR2 as YYREEE (reference sequence). The CDR3 loop spans 15 amino acids. V gave up 3 bases and J gave up 7 bases, with 14 bases separating them. The CDR3 DNA is TGTGCCAGCAGCTCCCGGGGGGGGACCAATTCACCCCTCCACTTT. This encodes CASSSRGGTNSPLHF.